Each of the 11 T cell receptor beta chains below was sequenced from the same sample in a study of blood T cells in healthy people across ages. Next came a second PCR, run for about 7 to 12 cycles, which used a sample-barcoded 5' primer along with a J-beta primer mix. Using its own MiXCR run on the 5' RACE reads, TCRdb lists one record per CDR3 protein. The table lists more than 700,000 distinct CDR3 sequences, roughly 50% of them singletons, with around 40% in the top ten. Sample: blood. The receptors shown here come from a man older than 75 in good health.

The CDR3 spells CSVASDIVTGELFF. CDR3 coding DNA: TGCAGCGTTGCCTCTGACATCGTCACCGGGGAGCTGTTTTTT. The chain couples TRBV29-1 to TRBJ2-2; unclear D gene. Germline loops: CDR1 SQVTM, CDR2 ANQGSEA. V was clipped by 4 bases and J by 4 bases, with 13 bases between them. The CDR3 length is 14 residues.

This clonotype came up a few times. The chain combines TRBV9 with TRBJ1-2, with TRBD1 identical over 9 bases. In germline, CDR1 is SGDLS, CDR2 YYNGEE. The V gene end was trimmed by 6 bases and the J gene end by 7 bases; junction bases not matched to a gene: 10. The CDR3 is 14 residues long. The chain's CDR3 is CASTRGTGIVGYTF. The CDR3 DNA follows: TGTGCCAGCACTAGGGGGACAGGGATCGTTGGCTACACCTTC.

V gene TRBV4-1 combines with J gene TRBJ1-2, with a possible D match to TRBD1 (6 bases). V was pared by 4 bases and J by 0 bases, with 12 bases between. The CDR3 contains 15 residues. Germline-derived CDR1 and CDR2 are MGHRA and YSYEKL. The CDR3 bases are TGCGCCAGCAGCCCAGGACAGTCAGCTAACTATGGCTACACCTTC. Its translation: CASSPGQSANYGYTF.

As concerns this clonotype: A junction end diverges from the germline sequence, so it may reflect a read error. This chain connects TRBV7-9 to TRBJ2-5; tentative D call: TRBD2 (6 bases). The CDR3 is 15 residues long. The germline V gene has CDR1 SEHNR and CDR2 FQNEAQ (reference sequence). The CDR3: CASSPTAGSGEAQYF. In nucleotides, the CDR3 is TGTGCCAGCAGCCCGACGGCGGGTTCGGGAGAGGCCCAGTACTTC.

V and J are TRBV7-2 and TRBJ2-7, with TRBD2 matching over 12 bases. The V segment lost 0 bases and the J segment 7 bases; nucleotides outside the gene matches: 7. This CDR3 has 16 residues. CDR1 and CDR2 from the germline V gene are SGHTA and FQGNSA. CDR3 in DNA: TGTGCCAGCAGCTTAGCCCGACTAGCGGGAGTAGGGGAGCAGTACTTC. Its protein product is CASSLARLAGVGEQYF.

The count of this clonotype is one. The CDR3 DNA reads as TGTGCCAGCAGCTTACAGGGGACCACAGGTGGCTACACCTTC. Translating gives CASSLQGTTGGYTF. The chain is built from TRBV7-9 and TRBJ1-2; D is perhaps TRBD1 (6 bases). The CDR3 extends over 14 amino acids. V was shortened by 2 bases and J by 7 bases, with 14 bases between the two germline ends. The germline gives CDR1 SEHNR, CDR2 FQNEAQ (reference sequence).

The chain links TRBV29-1 to TRBJ1-2; no clear D. CDR1 and CDR2 from the germline V gene are SQVTM and ANQGSEA. This CDR3 has 13 residues. V was pared by 5 bases and J by 2 bases, with 12 bases between. The CDR3 nucleotides read TGCAGCGTTTCCAGCTTGGGGAACTATGGCTACACCTTC. It codes for CSVSSLGNYGYTF.

The V call is TRBV2, the J call TRBJ1-5; D perhaps matches TRBD1 (6 bases). The CDR3 contains 15 residues. Germline V gene sequence: CDR1 SNHLY, CDR2 FYNNEI. V lost 5 bases and J 3 bases, leaving 14 bases between the germline ends. CDR3 bases: TGTGCCAGCAGTCCGCAGGGGATGCCCAATCAGCCCCAGCATTTT. Translating gives CASSPQGMPNQPQHF. The entire variable domain, with the rest obtained from reference TRBV2 and TRBJ1-5, is as follows: EPEVTQTPSHQVTQMGQEVILRCVPISNHLYFYWYRQILGQKVEFLVSFYNNEISEKSEIFDDQFSVERPDGSNFTLKIRSTKLEDSAMYFCASSPQGMPNQPQHFGDGTRLSIL.

The rearrangement uses TRBV20-1 and TRBJ2-1; D might be TRBD2 (5 bases). This CDR3 has 12 amino acids. Between the trimmed V and J ends, which lost 6 bases and 15 bases, there was a span of 21 bases. Germline V gives CDR1 DFQATT, CDR2 SNEGSKA (reference sequence). The CDR3 region is CSASNTRYPRFF. CDR3 DNA: TGCAGTGCCAGTAACACTAGATACCCGAGGTTCTTC.

The rearrangement uses TRBV2 and TRBJ2-7; tentatively, D is TRBD1 (5 bases). Germline V gene lookup returns CDR1 SNHLY and CDR2 FYNNEI. The CDR3 consists of 14 residues. V lost 4 bases and J 0 bases, leaving 10 bases between the germline ends. CDR3 amino acids: CASSVWGVSYEQYF. The CDR3 DNA follows: TGTGCCAGCAGTGTATGGGGCGTCTCCTACGAGCAGTACTTC.

This clonotype came up many times. This chain joins TRBV20-1 and TRBJ2-7; 10 nucleotides agree with TRBD2. The CDR3 spans 14 residues. V lost 1 base to trimming and J lost 0 bases; unmatched junction nucleotides: 0. The V gene's germline CDR1 is DFQATT and CDR2 SNEGSKA (reference sequence). DNA for the CDR3: TGCAGTGCTAGAGCTAGCGGGAGCTCCTACGAGCAGTACTTC. As protein: CSARASGSSYEQYF.